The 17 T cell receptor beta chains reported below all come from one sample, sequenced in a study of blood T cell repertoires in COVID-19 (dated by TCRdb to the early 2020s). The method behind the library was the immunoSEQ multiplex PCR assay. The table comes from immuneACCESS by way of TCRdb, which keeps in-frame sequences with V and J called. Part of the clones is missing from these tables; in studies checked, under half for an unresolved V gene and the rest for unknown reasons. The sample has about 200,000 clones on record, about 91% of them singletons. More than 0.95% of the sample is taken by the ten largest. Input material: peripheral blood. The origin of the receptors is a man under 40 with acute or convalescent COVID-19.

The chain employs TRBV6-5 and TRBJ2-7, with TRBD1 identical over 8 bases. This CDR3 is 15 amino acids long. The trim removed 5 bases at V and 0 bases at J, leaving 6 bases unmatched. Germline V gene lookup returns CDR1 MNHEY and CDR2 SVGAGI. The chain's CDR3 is CASSPGTGSSYEQYF. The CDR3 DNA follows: TGTGCCAGCAGTCCGGGGACAGGTTCCTCCTACGAGCAGTACTTC.

CDR3 DNA: TGCGCCAGCAGCCCCGGGACAGGCACCGGGGAGCTGTTTTTT. It translates to CASSPGTGTGELFF. The chain recombines TRBV4-1 with TRBJ2-2, with 8 bases aligning to TRBD1. This CDR3 is 14 amino acids long. With 4 bases clipped from V and 4 bases from J, the junction kept 2 bases outside the gene matches. The germline V gene encodes CDR1 MGHRA and CDR2 YSYEKL.

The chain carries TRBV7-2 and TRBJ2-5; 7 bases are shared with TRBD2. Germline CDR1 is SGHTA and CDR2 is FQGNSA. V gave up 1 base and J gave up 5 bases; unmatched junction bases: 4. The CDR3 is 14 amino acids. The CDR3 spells CASSLGGGVETQYF. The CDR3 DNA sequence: TGTGCCAGCAGCTTAGGGGGAGGGGTGGAGACCCAGTACTTC.

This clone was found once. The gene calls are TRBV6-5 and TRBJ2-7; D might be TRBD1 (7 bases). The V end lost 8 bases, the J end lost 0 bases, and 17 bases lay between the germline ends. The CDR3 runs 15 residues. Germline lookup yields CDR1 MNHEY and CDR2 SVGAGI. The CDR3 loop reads CASWWGRDSSYEQYF. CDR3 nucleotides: TGTGCCAGCTGGTGGGGGCGGGACAGCTCCTACGAGCAGTACTTC.

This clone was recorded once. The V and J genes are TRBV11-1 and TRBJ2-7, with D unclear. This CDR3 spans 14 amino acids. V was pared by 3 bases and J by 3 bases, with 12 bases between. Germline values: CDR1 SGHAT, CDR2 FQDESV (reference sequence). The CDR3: CASSLGEIGYEQYF. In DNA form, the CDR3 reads TGTGCCAGCAGCTTGGGCGAAATCGGCTACGAGCAGTACTTC.

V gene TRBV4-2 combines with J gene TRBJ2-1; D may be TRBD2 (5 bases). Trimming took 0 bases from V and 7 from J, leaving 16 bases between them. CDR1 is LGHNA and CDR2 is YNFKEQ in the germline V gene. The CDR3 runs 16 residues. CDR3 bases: TGTGCCAGCAGCCAAGATGATCGAGGAGGACGGAATGAGCAGTTCTTC. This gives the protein CASSQDDRGGRNEQFF.

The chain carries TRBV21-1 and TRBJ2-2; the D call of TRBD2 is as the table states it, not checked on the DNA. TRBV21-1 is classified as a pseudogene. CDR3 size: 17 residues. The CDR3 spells CASSIEGERGDTGELFF. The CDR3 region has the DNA TGTGCCAGCAGCATTGAAGGCGAGCGGGGGGACACCGGGGAGCTGTTTTTT.

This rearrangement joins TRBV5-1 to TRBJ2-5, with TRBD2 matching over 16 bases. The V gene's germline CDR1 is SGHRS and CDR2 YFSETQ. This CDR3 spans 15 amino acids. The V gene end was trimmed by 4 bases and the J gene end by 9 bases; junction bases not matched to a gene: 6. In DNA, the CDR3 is TGCGCCAGCAGCCTCGGGACTAGCGGGAGGGAGCCCCAGTACTTC. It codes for CASSLGTSGREPQYF.

CDR3 sequence reads: CASSVRGQSNTGELFF. The DNA for the CDR3 is TGCGCCAGCAGCGTTAGGGGACAGTCGAACACCGGGGAGCTGTTTTTT. The rearrangement links TRBV5-1 to TRBJ2-2; 7 bases align to TRBD1. The junction had 6 bases not matched to a gene; V was cut back by 4 bases and J by 0 bases. The germline V gene has CDR1 SGHRS and CDR2 YFSETQ. This CDR3 is built from 16 residues.

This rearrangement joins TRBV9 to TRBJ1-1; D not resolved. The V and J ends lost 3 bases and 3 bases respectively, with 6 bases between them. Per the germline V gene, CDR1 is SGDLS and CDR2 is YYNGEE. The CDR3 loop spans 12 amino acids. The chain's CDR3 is CASSEHHTEAFF. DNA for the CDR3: TGTGCCAGCAGCGAACACCACACTGAAGCTTTCTTT.

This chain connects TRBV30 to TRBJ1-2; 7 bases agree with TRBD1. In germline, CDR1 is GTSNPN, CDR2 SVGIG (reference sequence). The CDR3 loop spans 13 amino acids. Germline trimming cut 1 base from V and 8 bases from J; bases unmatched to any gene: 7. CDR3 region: CAWSAGQTLGYTF. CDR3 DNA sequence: TGTGCCTGGAGTGCGGGACAGACGCTCGGCTACACCTTC. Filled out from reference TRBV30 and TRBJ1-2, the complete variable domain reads SQTIHQWPATLVQPVGSPLSLECTVEGTSNPNLYWYRQAAGRGLQLLFYSVGIGQISSEVPQNLSASRPQDRQFILSSKKLLLSDSGFYLCAWSAGQTLGYTFGSGTRLTVV.

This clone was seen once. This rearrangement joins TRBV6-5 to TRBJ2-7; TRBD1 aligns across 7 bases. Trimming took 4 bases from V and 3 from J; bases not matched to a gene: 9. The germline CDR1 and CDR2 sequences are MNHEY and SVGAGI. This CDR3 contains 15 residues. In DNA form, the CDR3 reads TGTGCCAGCAGTTCAGAAGGGACAGTTTACTACGAGCAGTACTTC. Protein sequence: CASSSEGTVYYEQYF.

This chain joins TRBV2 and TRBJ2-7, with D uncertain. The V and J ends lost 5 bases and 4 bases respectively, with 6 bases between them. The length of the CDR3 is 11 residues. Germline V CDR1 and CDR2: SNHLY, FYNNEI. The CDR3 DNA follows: TGTGCCAGCAGTTACTCTTACGAGCAGTACTTC. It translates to CASSYSYEQYF.

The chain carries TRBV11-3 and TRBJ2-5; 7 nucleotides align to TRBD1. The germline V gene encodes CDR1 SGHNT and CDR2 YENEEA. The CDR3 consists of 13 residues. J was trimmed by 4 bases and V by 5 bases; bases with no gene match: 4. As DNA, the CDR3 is TGTGCCAGCAGCCAAAGGGGGCTAGAGACCCAGTACTTC. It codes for CASSQRGLETQYF. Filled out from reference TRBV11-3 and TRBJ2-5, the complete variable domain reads EAGVVQSPRYKIIEKKQPVAFWCNPISGHNTLYWYLQNLGQGPELLIRYENEEAVDDSQLPKDRFSAERLKGVDSTLKIQPAELGDSAVYLCASSQRGLETQYFGPGTRLLVL.

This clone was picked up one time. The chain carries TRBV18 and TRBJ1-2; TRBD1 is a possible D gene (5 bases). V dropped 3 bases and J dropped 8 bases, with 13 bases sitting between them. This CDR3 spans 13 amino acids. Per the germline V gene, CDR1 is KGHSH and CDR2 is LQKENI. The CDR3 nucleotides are TGTGCCAGCTCACCGAGACAGCTCGAGGGCTACACCTTC. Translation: CASSPRQLEGYTF.

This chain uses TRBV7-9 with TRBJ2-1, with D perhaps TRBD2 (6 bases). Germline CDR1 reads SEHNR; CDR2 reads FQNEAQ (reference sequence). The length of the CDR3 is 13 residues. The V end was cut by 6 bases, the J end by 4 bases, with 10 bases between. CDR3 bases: TGTGCCAGCAGGTCGGGGGTATACAATGAGCAGTTCTTC. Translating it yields CASRSGVYNEQFF.

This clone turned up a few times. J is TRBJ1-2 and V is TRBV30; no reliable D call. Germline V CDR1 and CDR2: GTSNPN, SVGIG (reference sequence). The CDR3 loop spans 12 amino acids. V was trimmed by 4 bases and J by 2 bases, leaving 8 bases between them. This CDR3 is CAWTQRNYGYTF. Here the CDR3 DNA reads TGTGCCTGGACCCAGAGGAACTATGGCTACACCTTC. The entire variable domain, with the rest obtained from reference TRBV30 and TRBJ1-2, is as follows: SQTIHQWPATLVQPVGSPLSLECTVEGTSNPNLYWYRQAAGRGLQLLFYSVGIGQISSEVPQNLSASRPQDRQFILSSKKLLLSDSGFYLCAWTQRNYGYTFGSGTRLTVV.